This T cell receptor (beta chain) was retrieved from a study of shared clonotypes between healthy human individuals. Sequencing used immunoSEQ multiplex PCR; TCRdb keeps in-frame clones, though not all of them. The repertoire holds about 1 million clones, with approximately 68% as singletons. The CDR3 is 17 residues long. Germline CDR1 WNHNN, CDR2 SYGVQD (reference sequence). J lost 0 bases, V lost 3 bases, and 9 bases had no gene match. The chain recombines TRBV10-1 with TRBJ2-3, with 7 bases matching TRBD2. The TCR was taken from a man in his late teens or twenties in good health. Sequences were obtained from memory CD4+ T cells sorted from blood. The subset was: CD45RA-negative fraction. CDR3 sequence (DNA): TGCGCCAGCAGTGACCTCCGGGCTAGCGGTAGCACAGATACGCAGTATTTT. As protein: CASSDLRASGSTDTQYF.